The 18 T cell receptor beta chains given below trace back to one sample, sequenced in a study of T-cell reconstitution after alpha-beta-depleted transplantation in children. The library targeted TCRbeta and was prepared with unique molecular identifiers. TCRdb recomputed calls from the PCR reads with MiXCR, one row per CDR3 protein. Here the sample spans about 510,000 distinct CDR3 sequences, 11% being singletons. This sample comprised PBMCs, mostly from graft donor cells, obtained 180 days after TCRalphabeta/CD19-depleted stem cell transplant. These receptors originate from a female patient between 2 and 15 years old who had a stem cell transplant for aplastic anemia, so the T cells may come from the graft donor.

This clonotype turned up a few times. The V call is TRBV11-2, the J call TRBJ2-1, with TRBD2 identical over 10 bases. The CDR3 covers 16 residues. Germline loops: CDR1 SGHAT, CDR2 FQNNGV. The V and J ends lost 4 bases and 3 bases, in that order; junction bases with no gene match: 6. The DNA of the CDR3 is TGTGCCAGCAGCTCCGAAACTAGCGGGAACTACAATGAGCAGTTCTTC. This gives the protein CASSSETSGNYNEQFF. The complete variable domain, with remaining parts taken from reference TRBV11-2 and TRBJ2-1, reads EAGVAQSPRYKIIEKRQSVAFWCNPISGHATLYWYQQILGQGPKLLIQFQNNGVVDDSQLPKDRFSAERLKGVDSTLKIQPAKLEDSAVYLCASSSETSGNYNEQFFGPGTRLTVL.

The chain couples TRBV7-9 to TRBJ2-1; a possible D gene is TRBD1 (5 bases). The CDR3 extends over 17 amino acids. The germline V gene has CDR1 SEHNR and CDR2 FQNEAQ (reference sequence). Trimming took 3 bases from V and 1 from J, leaving 16 bases between them. CDR3 protein: CASSFIRQSRSYNEQFF. Here the CDR3 DNA reads TGTGCCAGCAGCTTCATAAGACAGAGTCGATCCTACAATGAGCAGTTCTTC.

The chain carries TRBV30 and TRBJ1-6; D is possibly TRBD1 (6 bases). Germline-derived CDR1 and CDR2 are GTSNPN and SVGIG (reference sequence). This CDR3 has 14 residues. With 2 bases removed from V and 11 bases from J, the gap between germline ends came to 16 bases. The CDR3 sequence is CAWSSPEGGAPLHF. In nucleotides, the CDR3 is TGTGCCTGGAGTAGCCCCGAAGGGGGGGCACCCCTCCACTTT.

This clonotype has more than one count but fewer than ten. The chain joins TRBV20-1 to TRBJ2-3; D not resolved. V lost 5 bases and J 1 base, leaving 7 bases between the germline ends. The CDR3 length is 12 residues. Germline V gene data show CDR1 as DFQATT and CDR2 as SNEGSKA (reference sequence). Written as DNA, the CDR3 is TGCAGTGCTCCGGACGGCACAGATACGCAGTATTTT. Translating gives CSAPDGTDTQYF.

This clonotype occurred a few times. The chain is built from TRBV28 and TRBJ2-1; TRBD2 is a possible D gene (6 bases). The CDR3 consists of 15 residues. V gave up 1 base and J gave up 5 bases, with 12 bases separating them. Per the germline V gene, CDR1 is MDHEN and CDR2 is SYDVKM. The CDR3 DNA reads TGTGCCAGCAGTTTATTGGCGGGGTCGAACAATGAGCAGTTCTTC. It yields the protein CASSLLAGSNNEQFF.

The chain employs TRBV7-3 and TRBJ2-7, with 7 bases that match TRBD2. Trimming took 5 bases from V and 2 from J; bases not matched to a gene: 3. This CDR3 comprises 13 residues. Germline V lookup: CDR1 SGHTA, CDR2 FQGTGA. The CDR3 sequence is CASSKGRAYEQYF. The CDR3 nucleotides read TGTGCCAGCAGCAAGGGGAGGGCCTACGAGCAGTACTTC.

This clonotype was observed many times. The chain links TRBV5-1 to TRBJ2-6, with D perhaps matching TRBD1 (5 bases). The CDR3 runs to 16 residues. In germline, CDR1 is SGHRS, CDR2 YFSETQ. V shed 4 bases and J shed 0 bases, with 11 bases lying between them. The CDR3: CASSPGHVSGANVLTF. CDR3 DNA: TGCGCCAGCAGCCCTGGACACGTCTCTGGGGCCAACGTCCTGACTTTC.

In this sample, this clonotype turned up a few times. The V gene is TRBV11-1, the J gene TRBJ1-4, with D unresolved. Trimming removed 5 bases at V and 5 bases at J, with 24 bases between. The germline V gene encodes CDR1 SGHAT and CDR2 FQDESV (reference sequence). The CDR3 is 18 residues long. CDR3 bases: TGTGCCAGCAGCCCCGGGCCTTCCCCCCTCCGCAAGAATGAAAAACTGTTTTTT. Translation: CASSPGPSPLRKNEKLFF.

This clonotype was detected many times. The genes are TRBV15 and TRBJ2-1; D possibly corresponds to TRBD2 (6 bases). The V gene's germline CDR1 is LNHNV and CDR2 YYDKDF (reference sequence). V was clipped by 9 bases and J by 3 bases, with 6 bases between them. The CDR3 contains 11 residues. The CDR3 here is CATSGYNEQFF. The DNA for the CDR3 is TGTGCCACTAGCGGCTACAATGAGCAGTTCTTC.

This rearrangement joins TRBV29-1 to TRBJ1-2; D gene unclear. Germline CDR1 is SQVTM and CDR2 is ANQGSEA. The CDR3 totals 14 residues. The V end lost 2 bases, the J end lost 8 bases, and 18 bases lay between the germline ends. The CDR3 is CSVERAAEWYGYTF. Written as DNA, the CDR3 is TGCAGCGTTGAAAGGGCAGCGGAATGGTACGGCTACACCTTC.

The chain has TRBV20-1 and TRBJ2-1, with D unclear. V dropped 3 bases and J dropped 12 bases, with 15 bases sitting between them. This CDR3 comprises 12 residues. Germline assignment: CDR1 DFQATT and CDR2 SNEGSKA (reference sequence). In DNA, the CDR3 is TGCAGTGCTAGGAGGAATAGTATCGGGCAGTTCTTC. Amino acid sequence: CSARRNSIGQFF.

This clonotype was seen many times. The chain carries TRBV5-1 and TRBJ2-4, with 8 bases lining up with TRBD1. This CDR3 comprises 16 residues. J gave up 3 bases and V 0 bases, and 5 bases lay outside the gene matches. The germline gives CDR1 SGHRS, CDR2 YFSETQ. Written as DNA, the CDR3 is TGCGCCAGCAGCTTGGGGCAGGGGGCAGGCAAAAACATTCAGTACTTC. This translates into CASSLGQGAGKNIQYF.

The chain carries TRBV4-2 and TRBJ2-7, with TRBD2 matching over 7 bases. Germline V gives CDR1 LGHNA, CDR2 YNFKEQ. This CDR3 contains 17 residues. V dropped 0 bases and J dropped 2; count of bases not matched to a gene: 10. CDR3 nucleotides: TGTGCCAGCAGCCAAGATGCGAGGGACTACCGGGCCTACGAGCAGTACTTC. It is translated as CASSQDARDYRAYEQYF.

This clonotype was counted between two and nine times. V gene TRBV25-1 combines with J gene TRBJ2-7; the match to TRBD1 covers 9 bases. This CDR3 contains 14 residues. CDR1 and CDR2 from the germline V gene are MGHDK and SYGVNS. V lost 3 bases, J lost 9 bases, and 9 bases stayed unmatched. CDR3 DNA: TGTGCCAGCAGTGAGGGACAGGGAACGTCGGGGCAGTACTTC. Translating gives CASSEGQGTSGQYF.

This clonotype was detected only a few times. The chain links TRBV4-2 to TRBJ1-2, with TRBD1 as a possible D gene (6 bases). This CDR3 spans 13 amino acids. The V gene's germline CDR1 is LGHNA and CDR2 YNFKEQ. Trimming cost V 0 bases and J 6 bases, with 8 bases left between them. Here the CDR3 reads CASSQEQGDGYTF. Here the CDR3 DNA reads TGTGCCAGCAGCCAAGAACAGGGCGATGGCTACACCTTC.

This chain connects TRBV7-6 to TRBJ2-2, with 13 bases aligning to TRBD2. After removal of 5 bases from V and 6 bases from J, the junction contained 6 bases not matched to a gene. The CDR3 consists of 16 residues. CDR1 and CDR2 from the germline V gene are SGHVS and FNYEAQ. DNA of the CDR3: TGTGCCAGCAGCGAACTAGCGGGAGGGCCGTCCGGGGAGCTGTTTTTT. Its protein is CASSELAGGPSGELFF.

This clonotype was counted between two and nine times. CDR3 loop: CASSQLHSYEQYF. Written as DNA, the CDR3 is TGTGCCAGCAGCCAATTACACTCCTACGAGCAGTACTTC. The V gene is TRBV16, the J gene TRBJ2-7; D not certain. The CDR3 loop spans 13 amino acids. The V gene lost 1 base and the J gene lost 0 bases, with 4 bases spanning the gap. CDR1 and CDR2 from the germline V gene are KGHSY and FQNENV.

This clonotype appeared many times. The chain uses TRBV15 and TRBJ2-7, with D possibly called TRBD1 or TRBD2 (6 bases each). This CDR3 has 16 amino acids. Trimming stripped 1 base from V and 1 base from J, with 14 bases between. CDR1 is LNHNV and CDR2 is YYDKDF in the germline V gene (reference sequence). In DNA, the CDR3 is TGTGCCACCAGCAGAGTTTTAGGGGGGCTTTCCTACGAGCAGTACTTC. Translation: CATSRVLGGLSYEQYF.